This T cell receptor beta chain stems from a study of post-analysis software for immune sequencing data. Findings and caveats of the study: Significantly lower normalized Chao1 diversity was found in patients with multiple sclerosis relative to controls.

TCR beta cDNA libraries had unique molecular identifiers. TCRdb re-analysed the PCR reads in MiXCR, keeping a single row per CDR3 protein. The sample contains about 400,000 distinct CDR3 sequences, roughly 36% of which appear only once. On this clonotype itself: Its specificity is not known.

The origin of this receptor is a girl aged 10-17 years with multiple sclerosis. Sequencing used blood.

The CDR3 DNA reads TGTGCCAGCAAGCCTCCGTTGACTAGCGACGATTTCTACAATGAGCAGTTCTTC. Translation gives CASKPPLTSDDFYNEQFF. This sequence joins TRBV6-2 or TRBV6-3 and TRBJ2-1, with 8 bases that match TRBD2. The CDR3 length is 18 residues. The V and J ends lost 7 bases and 3 bases, in that order; junction bases with no gene match: 17. CDR1 is MNHEY and CDR2 is SVGEGT in the germline V gene.